This TCR beta chain is from a study of regulatory T cells in long-lasting Graves disease. Described time point: persistent/refractory GD, antithyroid drugs over 5 years with positive TRAb. PBMCs were the source of the RNA used for TCR sequencing. Study findings and constraints: Persistent patients shared more public clonotypes (under 3,000) than newly diagnosed patients (around 1,000).

This clonotype was counted only a few times. Its antigen remains unidentified. To make TCR beta libraries, researchers used iRepertoire HTBI primers and Arm-PCR of CDR3 regions. TCRdb re-analysed the multiplex PCR reads in MiXCR, keeping a single row per CDR3 protein. The sample records 400,000 or so distinct CDR3 sequences, around 21% being singletons. V was trimmed by 5 bases and J by 4 bases, leaving 11 bases between them. CDR1 and CDR2 from the germline V gene are GTSNPN and SVGIG (reference sequence). This CDR3 has 13 amino acids. Material: peripheral blood mononuclear cells (PBMCs), obtained when the disease was refractory, from a patient treated with antithyroid drugs. V is TRBV30 and J is TRBJ1-4, with D tentatively TRBD1 (6 bases). The origin of this receptor is a female donor with Graves disease. In DNA form, the CDR3 reads TGTGCCTGGCAGGGGTACCATAATGAAAAACTGTTTTTT. Translation gives CAWQGYHNEKLFF.